The 18 T cell receptor beta chains reported below all come from one sample, sequenced in a study of shared clonotypes between healthy human individuals (dated by TCRdb to 2018 to 2021). To prepare the library, the immunoSEQ multiplex PCR assay was applied. TCRdb stores this immuneACCESS table with in-frame sequences only. Part of the clones is absent; in the studies checked, under half of the shortfall reflects unresolved V genes, and no reason is known for the rest. In this sample the table shows 490,000 or so clones, roughly 85% of which occur a single time. The ten largest clones take up about 12% of the sample. The sample was PBMCs. These receptors were taken from a middle-aged woman in good health. Some clones in this sample may be carry-over from other donors' samples.

The rearrangement joins TRBV7-6 to TRBJ2-3; TRBD2 matches at 7 bases. The germline gives CDR1 SGHVS, CDR2 FNYEAQ. The ends lost 1 base at V and 1 base at J; junction bases unmatched: 2. CDR3 length: 15 amino acids. The CDR3 is CASSLGTSGTDTQYF. CDR3 DNA: TGTGCCAGCAGCTTAGGTACTAGCGGCACAGATACGCAGTATTTT.

J is TRBJ1-1 and V is TRBV4-2; tentative D call: TRBD1 (5 bases). V lost 3 bases to trimming and J lost 1 base, with 18 bases between them. The CDR3 loop spans 17 amino acids. Per germline, CDR1 LGHNA and CDR2 YNFKEQ. In DNA, the CDR3 is TGTGCCAGCAGCCACACAACCGGTGGTGGGGGGAACACTGAAGCTTTCTTT. The encoded protein is CASSHTTGGGGNTEAFF.

The chain links TRBV5-1 to TRBJ2-7, with unresolved D. CDR1 SGHRS and CDR2 YFSETQ come from the germline V gene. The CDR3 has 11 residues. The V end was cut by 0 bases, the J end by 7 bases, with 5 bases between. The CDR3 region is CASSLAREQYF. For the CDR3, the DNA is TGCGCCAGCAGCTTGGCCCGGGAGCAGTACTTC.

The chain joins TRBV6-1 to TRBJ2-7; 7 bases fit TRBD1. Germline CDR1 and CDR2: MNHNS and SASEGT. The CDR3 runs 14 residues. The V and J ends lost 7 bases and 0 bases, in that order; junction bases with no gene match: 6. CDR3 DNA: TGTGCCAGCATGGACCGACAGGGCTCCTACGAGCAGTACTTC. Residues: CASMDRQGSYEQYF.

The chain couples TRBV13 to TRBJ1-1, with 10 nucleotides matching TRBD1. The V and J ends lost 5 bases and 11 bases, in that order; junction bases with no gene match: 14. CDR3 length: 15 residues. Germline V gene data show CDR1 as PRHDT and CDR2 as FYEKMQ (reference sequence). The CDR3 is CASSPTRQGAWVAFF. The DNA for the CDR3 is TGTGCCAGCAGCCCAACCCGACAGGGGGCATGGGTGGCTTTCTTT.

V and J are TRBV10-3 and TRBJ1-1; D is uncertain. Between the trimmed V and J ends, which lost 10 bases and 1 base, there was a span of 10 bases. Germline CDR1 and CDR2: ENHRY and SYGVKD. The length of the CDR3 is 12 residues. DNA for the CDR3: TGTGCCAGCACGACGGGGAACACTGAAGCTTTCTTT. As protein: CASTTGNTEAFF.

The J gene is TRBJ2-7, the V gene TRBV5-5, with D perhaps TRBD1 or TRBD2 (5 bases each). The germline V and J ends were trimmed by 1 base and 5 bases, with 7 bases remaining between them. Germline V lookup: CDR1 SGHKS, CDR2 YYEKEE (reference sequence). This CDR3 is built from 12 residues. The DNA of the CDR3 is TGTGCCAGCAGCTTGAGAGGGGACGAGCAGTACTTC. Translating gives CASSLRGDEQYF.

The rearrangement uses TRBV7-4 and TRBJ2-5; a weak D match, TRBD1 (7 bases). V gave up 6 bases and J gave up 3 bases, with 14 bases separating them. The CDR3 sequence is 14 residues long. Per the germline V gene, CDR1 is SGHVT and CDR2 is SQSDAQ. The CDR3 DNA sequence: TGTGCCAGCAGTAACCCCAGGGGGGAAGAGACCCAGTACTTC. The encoded protein is CASSNPRGEETQYF.

The genes are TRBV7-2 and TRBJ2-4; perhaps TRBD2 as D (5 bases). The germline CDR1 and CDR2 sequences are SGHTA and FQGNSA. This CDR3 is 15 amino acids long. V was cut by 2 bases and J by 2 bases, with 10 bases left in between. The CDR3 loop is CASSLNLASKNIQYF. CDR3 in DNA: TGTGCCAGCAGCTTAAATCTAGCTTCCAAAAACATTCAGTACTTC.

V is TRBV29-1 and J is TRBJ2-2, with TRBD1 matching over 7 bases. The CDR3 contains 13 residues. CDR1 is SQVTM and CDR2 is ANQGSEA in the germline V gene. With 7 bases clipped from V and 2 bases from J, the junction kept 4 bases outside the gene matches. The CDR3 region is CSAGTVNTGELFF. CDR3 bases: TGCAGCGCAGGGACAGTAAACACCGGGGAGCTGTTTTTT.

The chain employs TRBV7-9 and TRBJ2-7; 7 bases align to TRBD1. Germline V gene data show CDR1 as SEHNR and CDR2 as FQNEAQ (reference sequence). The CDR3 is made up of 14 amino acids. With V trimmed by 5 bases and J by 7 bases, 11 bases remained unmatched. CDR3 protein: CASSLRDSRHEQYF. The CDR3 DNA sequence: TGTGCCAGCAGCCTGAGGGACAGCCGACATGAGCAGTACTTC.

CDR3 coding DNA: TGTGCCAGCAGTTTAATTGCCCCCCTAGGGGAAGTGACGAACAGGGGGCGAGAAAAACTGTTTTTT. It translates to CASSLIAPLGEVTNRGREKLFF. This chain joins TRBV28 and TRBJ1-4; 9 bases are a match to TRBD1. Germline trimming cut 2 bases from V and 8 bases from J; bases unmatched to any gene: 27. Germline-derived CDR1 and CDR2 are MDHEN and SYDVKM. There are 22 residues in the CDR3.

This clone was detected only once. J is TRBJ2-7 and V is TRBV7-2, with 7 bases aligning to TRBD1. Trimming at V came to 1 base and at J to 3 bases, leaving 6 bases not matched to a gene. Germline V CDR1 and CDR2: SGHTA, FQGNSA. CDR3 length: 15 residues. The CDR3 coding sequence is TGTGCCAGCAGCTTAGGGTGGCAGGGGGTCTACGAGCAGTACTTC. Translated: CASSLGWQGVYEQYF.

The V and J genes are TRBV11-2 and TRBJ2-2; D gene ambiguous. This CDR3 region has 12 residues. Germline V gene lookup returns CDR1 SGHAT and CDR2 FQNNGV. Trimming removed 11 bases from V and 8 bases from J, with 15 bases in between. CDR3 sequence (DNA): TGTGCCGGCATCCTGGTTTATGGGGAGCTGTTTTTT. This codes for CAGILVYGELFF.

This clone was counted a single time. The chain combines TRBV27 with TRBJ2-5; 11 nucleotides line up with TRBD1. Unmatched junction bases numbered 5, after V lost 6 bases and J lost 5 bases. Germline CDR1 and CDR2: MNHEY and SMNVEV (reference sequence). CDR3 size: 14 residues. The CDR3 here is CASRRTGGRETQYF. In nucleotides, the CDR3 is TGTGCCAGCAGGCGGACAGGGGGCAGGGAGACCCAGTACTTC.

This chain connects TRBV5-6 to TRBJ2-7; no reliable D call. The CDR3 has 15 residues. Germline V CDR1 and CDR2: SGHDT, YYEEEE. V shed 1 base and J shed 2 bases, with 13 bases lying between them. The CDR3 DNA reads TGTGCCAGCAGCTTGACCCCAGTCAACACCTACGAGCAGTACTTC. Protein product: CASSLTPVNTYEQYF.

This clone occurred once. The chain employs TRBV18 and TRBJ2-6; D is unresolved. The length of the CDR3 is 17 residues. In germline, CDR1 is KGHSH, CDR2 LQKENI. Trimming took off 2 bases at V and 1 base at J, with 12 bases between the two ends. The CDR3 DNA sequence: TGTGCCAGCTCACCAGGGATGGTTGTGTCTGGGGCCAACGTCCTGACTTTC. Amino acids: CASSPGMVVSGANVLTF.

The rearrangement joins TRBV28 to TRBJ1-2, with D possibly matching TRBD1 (5 bases). Trimming removed 6 bases from V and 4 bases from J, with 12 bases in between. Germline assignment: CDR1 MDHEN and CDR2 SYDVKM. The CDR3 has 13 amino acids. CDR3 residues: CASRPTGPYGYTF. The DNA of the CDR3 is TGTGCCAGCAGGCCGACGGGGCCCTATGGCTACACCTTC.